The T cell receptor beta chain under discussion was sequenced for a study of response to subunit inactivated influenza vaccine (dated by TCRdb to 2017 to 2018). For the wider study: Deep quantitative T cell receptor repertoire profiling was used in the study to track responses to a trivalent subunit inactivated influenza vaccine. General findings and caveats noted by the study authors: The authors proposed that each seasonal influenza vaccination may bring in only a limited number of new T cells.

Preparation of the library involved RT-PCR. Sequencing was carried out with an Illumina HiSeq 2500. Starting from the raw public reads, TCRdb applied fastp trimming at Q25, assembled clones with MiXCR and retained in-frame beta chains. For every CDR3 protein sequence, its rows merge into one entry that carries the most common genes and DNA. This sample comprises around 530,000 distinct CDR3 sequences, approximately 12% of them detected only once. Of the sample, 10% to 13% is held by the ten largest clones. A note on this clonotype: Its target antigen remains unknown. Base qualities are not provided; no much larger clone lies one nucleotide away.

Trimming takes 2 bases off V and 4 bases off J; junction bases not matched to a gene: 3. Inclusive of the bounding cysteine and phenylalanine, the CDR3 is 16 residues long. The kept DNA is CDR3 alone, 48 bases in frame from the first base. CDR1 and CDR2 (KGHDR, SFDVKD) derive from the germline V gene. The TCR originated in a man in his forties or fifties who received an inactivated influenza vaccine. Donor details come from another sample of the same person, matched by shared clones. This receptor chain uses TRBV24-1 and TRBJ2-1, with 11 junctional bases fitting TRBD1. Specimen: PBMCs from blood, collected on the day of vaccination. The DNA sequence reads TGTGCCACCAGTGATTCCCGGGACAGGGGGTACAATGAGCAGTTCTTC. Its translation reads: CATSDSRDRGYNEQFF.